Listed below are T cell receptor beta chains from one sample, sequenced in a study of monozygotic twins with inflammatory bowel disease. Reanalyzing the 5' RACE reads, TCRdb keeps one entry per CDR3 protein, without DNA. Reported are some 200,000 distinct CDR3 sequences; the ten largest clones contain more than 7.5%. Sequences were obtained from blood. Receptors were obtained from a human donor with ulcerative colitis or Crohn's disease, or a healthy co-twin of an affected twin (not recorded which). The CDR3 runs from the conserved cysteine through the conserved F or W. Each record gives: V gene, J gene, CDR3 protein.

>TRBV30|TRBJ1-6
CAWGGSTNSPLHF
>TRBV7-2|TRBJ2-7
CASSLEGTSGAYEQYF
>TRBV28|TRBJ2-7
CASSTPGRLPTREQYF
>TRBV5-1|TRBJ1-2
CASSLPTGGIGYTF
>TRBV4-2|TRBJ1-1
CASSHPGQPTEAFF
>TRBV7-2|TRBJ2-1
CASNPQVAGVNEQFF
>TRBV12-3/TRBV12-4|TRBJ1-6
CASSFLMGSSPLHF
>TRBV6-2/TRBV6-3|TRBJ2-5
CASRGAGQETQYF
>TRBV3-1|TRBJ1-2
CASSQRQGGYTF
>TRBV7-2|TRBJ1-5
CASSLAMANQPQHF
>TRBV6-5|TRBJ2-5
CASSYNRAGETQYF
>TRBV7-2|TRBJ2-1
CASRTPLDEQFF
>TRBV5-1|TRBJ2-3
CASSRARTDTQYF
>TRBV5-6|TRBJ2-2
CASSLGLGSNTGELFF
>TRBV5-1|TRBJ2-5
CASRTGYQETQYF
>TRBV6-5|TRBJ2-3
CASAGANTDTQYF
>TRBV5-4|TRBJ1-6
CASSLFDSKGNSPLHF
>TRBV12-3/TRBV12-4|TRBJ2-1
CAGSLGFEQFF
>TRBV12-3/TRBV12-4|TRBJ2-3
CASSLMDPSDTQYF
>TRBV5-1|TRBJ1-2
CASSFAQGVDGYTF
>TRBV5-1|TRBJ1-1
CASSPRTRMNTEAFF
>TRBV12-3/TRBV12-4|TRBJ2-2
CASSETSGRLVRTGELFF
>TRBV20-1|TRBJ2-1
CSARIYRGSSYNEQFF
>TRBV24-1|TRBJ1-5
CATSDPGQGNQPQHF
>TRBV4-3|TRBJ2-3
CASSQGTGALADTQYF
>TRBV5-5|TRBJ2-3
CASSLGLVLGTDTQYF
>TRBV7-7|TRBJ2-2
CASSLTADTGELFF
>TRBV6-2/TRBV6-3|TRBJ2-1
CASSFNSGRRDEQFF
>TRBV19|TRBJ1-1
CASSSRQTTEAFF
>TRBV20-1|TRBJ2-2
CSAGSGNTGELFF
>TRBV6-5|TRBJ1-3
CASSYSEQGSGNTIYF
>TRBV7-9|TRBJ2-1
CASSLEVRGRGEQFF
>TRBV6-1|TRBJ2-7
CASRSGTAAYEQYF